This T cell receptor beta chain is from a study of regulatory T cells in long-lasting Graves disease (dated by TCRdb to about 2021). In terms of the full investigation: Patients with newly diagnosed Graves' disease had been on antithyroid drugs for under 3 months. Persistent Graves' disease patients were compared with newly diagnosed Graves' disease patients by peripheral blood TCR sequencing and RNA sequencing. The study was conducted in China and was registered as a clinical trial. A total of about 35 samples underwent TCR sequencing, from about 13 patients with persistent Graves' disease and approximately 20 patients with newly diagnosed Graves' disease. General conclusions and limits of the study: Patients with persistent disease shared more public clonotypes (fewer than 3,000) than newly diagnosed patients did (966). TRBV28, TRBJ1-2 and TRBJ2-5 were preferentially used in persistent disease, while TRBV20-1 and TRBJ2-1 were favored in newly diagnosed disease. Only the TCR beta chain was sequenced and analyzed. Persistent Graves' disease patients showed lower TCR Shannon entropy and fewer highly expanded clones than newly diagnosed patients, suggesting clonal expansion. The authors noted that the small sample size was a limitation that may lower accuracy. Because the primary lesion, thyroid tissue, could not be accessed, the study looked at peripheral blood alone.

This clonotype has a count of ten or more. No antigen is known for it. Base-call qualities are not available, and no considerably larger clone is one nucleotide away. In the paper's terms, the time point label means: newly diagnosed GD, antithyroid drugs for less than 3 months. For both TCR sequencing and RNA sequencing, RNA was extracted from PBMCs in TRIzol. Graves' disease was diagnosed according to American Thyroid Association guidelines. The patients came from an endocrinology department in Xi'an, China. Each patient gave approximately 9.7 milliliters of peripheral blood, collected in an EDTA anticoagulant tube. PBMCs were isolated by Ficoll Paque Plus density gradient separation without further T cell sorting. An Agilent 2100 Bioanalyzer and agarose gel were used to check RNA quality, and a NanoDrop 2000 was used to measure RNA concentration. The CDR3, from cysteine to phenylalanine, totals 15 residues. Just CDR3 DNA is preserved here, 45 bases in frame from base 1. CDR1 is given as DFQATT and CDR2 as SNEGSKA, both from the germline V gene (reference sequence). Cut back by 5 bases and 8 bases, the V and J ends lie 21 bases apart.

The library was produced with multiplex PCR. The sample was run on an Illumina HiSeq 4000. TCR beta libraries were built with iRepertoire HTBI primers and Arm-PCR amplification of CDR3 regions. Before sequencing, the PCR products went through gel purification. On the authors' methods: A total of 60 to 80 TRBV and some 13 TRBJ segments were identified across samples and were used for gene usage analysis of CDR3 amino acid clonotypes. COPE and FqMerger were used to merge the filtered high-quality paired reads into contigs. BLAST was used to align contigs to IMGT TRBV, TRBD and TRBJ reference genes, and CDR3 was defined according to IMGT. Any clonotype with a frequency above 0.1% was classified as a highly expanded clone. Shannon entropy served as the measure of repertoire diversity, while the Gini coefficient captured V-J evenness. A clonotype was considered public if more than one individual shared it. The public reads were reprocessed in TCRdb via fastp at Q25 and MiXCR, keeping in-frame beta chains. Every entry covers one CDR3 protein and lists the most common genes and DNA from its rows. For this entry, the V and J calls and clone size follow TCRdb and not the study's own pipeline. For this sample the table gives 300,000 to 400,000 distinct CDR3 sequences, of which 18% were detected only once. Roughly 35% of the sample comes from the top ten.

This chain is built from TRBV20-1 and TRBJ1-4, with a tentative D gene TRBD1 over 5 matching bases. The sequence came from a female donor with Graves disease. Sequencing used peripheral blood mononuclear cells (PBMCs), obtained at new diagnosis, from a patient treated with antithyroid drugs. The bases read TGCAGTGCTGGACCCGGGACCGATCTACAAGAAAAACTGTTTTTT. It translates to CSAGPGTDLQEKLFF.